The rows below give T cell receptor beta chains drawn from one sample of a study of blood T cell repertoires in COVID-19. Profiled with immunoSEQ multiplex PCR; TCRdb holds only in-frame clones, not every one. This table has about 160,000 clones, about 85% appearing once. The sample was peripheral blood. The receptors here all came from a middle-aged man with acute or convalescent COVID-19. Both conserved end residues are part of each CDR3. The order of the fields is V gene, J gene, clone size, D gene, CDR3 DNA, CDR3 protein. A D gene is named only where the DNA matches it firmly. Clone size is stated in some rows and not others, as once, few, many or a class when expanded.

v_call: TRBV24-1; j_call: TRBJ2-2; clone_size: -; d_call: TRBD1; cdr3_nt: TGTGCCACCAGCTTGGGGGACAGGGACACCGGGGAGCTGTTTTTT; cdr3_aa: CATSLGDRDTGELFF
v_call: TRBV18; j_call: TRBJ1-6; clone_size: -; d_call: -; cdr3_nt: TGTGCCAGCTCGACCAGCGGACCTTATAATTCACCCCTCCACTTT; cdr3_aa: CASSTSGPYNSPLHF
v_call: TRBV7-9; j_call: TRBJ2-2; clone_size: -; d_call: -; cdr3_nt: TGTGCCAGCAGCCCAATCGAGACAGAGAACACCGGGGAGCTGTTTTTT; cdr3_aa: CASSPIETENTGELFF
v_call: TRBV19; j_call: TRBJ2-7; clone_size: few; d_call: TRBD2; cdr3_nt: TGTGCCAGTAGTAGGACTAGCAAGTCGTCCTACGAGCAGTACTTC; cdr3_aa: CASSRTSKSSYEQYF
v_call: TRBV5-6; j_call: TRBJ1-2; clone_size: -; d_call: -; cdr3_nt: TGTGCCAGCAGCCTACGAAATAACTATGGCTACACCTTC; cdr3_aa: CASSLRNNYGYTF
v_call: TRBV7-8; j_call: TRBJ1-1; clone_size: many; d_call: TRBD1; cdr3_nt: TGTGCCAGCAGCTTAATGGACAGGGACACTGAAGCTTTCTTT; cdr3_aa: CASSLMDRDTEAFF
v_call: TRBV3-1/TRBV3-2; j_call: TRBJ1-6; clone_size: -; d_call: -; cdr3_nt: TGTGCCAGCAGCCCGCCAGGCCCACTCAATTCACCCCTCCACTTT; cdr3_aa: CASSPPGPLNSPLHF
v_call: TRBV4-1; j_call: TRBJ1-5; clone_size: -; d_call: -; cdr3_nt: TGCGCCAGCAGCCAAGGTGATAGGGGCGCAAGCCAGCCCCAGCATTTT; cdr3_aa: CASSQGDRGASQPQHF
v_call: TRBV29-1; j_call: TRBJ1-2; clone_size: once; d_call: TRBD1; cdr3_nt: TGCAGCGTTGACGGAGCAGGGGGCTATGGCTACACCTTC; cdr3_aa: CSVDGAGGYGYTF
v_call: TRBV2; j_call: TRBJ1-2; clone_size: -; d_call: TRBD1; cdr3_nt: TGTGCCAGCAGTTCGGGACAGGGTTATGGCTACACCTTC; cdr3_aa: CASSSGQGYGYTF
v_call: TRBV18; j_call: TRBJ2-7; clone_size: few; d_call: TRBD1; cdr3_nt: TGTGCCAGCTCACACTCGACAGGGGCCACCGAGCAGTACTTC; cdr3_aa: CASSHSTGATEQYF
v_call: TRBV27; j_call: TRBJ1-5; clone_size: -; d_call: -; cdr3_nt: TGTGCCAGCAGTTTAGGTTGGGGGCACGGTCAGCCCCAGCATTTT; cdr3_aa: CASSLGWGHGQPQHF
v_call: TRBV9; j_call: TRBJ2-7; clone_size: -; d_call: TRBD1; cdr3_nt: TGTGCCAGCAGCACCCAAACAGGGGCCTCTTACGAGCAGTACTTC; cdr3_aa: CASSTQTGASYEQYF
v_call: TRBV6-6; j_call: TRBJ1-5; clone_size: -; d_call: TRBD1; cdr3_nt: TGTGCCAGCAGGGCAGGGGGCTTTCAGCCCCAGCATTTT; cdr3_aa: CASRAGGFQPQHF
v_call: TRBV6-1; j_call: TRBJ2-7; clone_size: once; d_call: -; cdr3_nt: TGTGCCAGCAGTGAAGGCAGCTACGAGCAGTACTTC; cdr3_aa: CASSEGSYEQYF
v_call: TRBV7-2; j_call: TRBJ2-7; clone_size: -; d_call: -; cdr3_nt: TGTGCCAGCAGCACTGGGGGAGGCGGAGCTTTACGGGTAGAGCAGTACTTC; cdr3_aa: CASSTGGGGALRVEQYF
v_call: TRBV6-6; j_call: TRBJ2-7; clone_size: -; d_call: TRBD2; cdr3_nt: TGTGCCAGCAACGCGCGAGGGACTAGCGGAATCTACGAGCAGTACTTC; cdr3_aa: CASNARGTSGIYEQYF
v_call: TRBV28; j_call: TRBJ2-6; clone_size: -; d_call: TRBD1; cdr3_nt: TGTGCCAGCAGTTTAGCCGGGACAGCCCTTTCTGGGGCCAACGTCCTGACTTTC; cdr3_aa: CASSLAGTALSGANVLTF
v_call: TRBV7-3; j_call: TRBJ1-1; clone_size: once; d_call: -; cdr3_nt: TGTGCCAGCAGCTTAACTCCTGGACTTGGGGCTTTCTTT; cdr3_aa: CASSLTPGLGAFF
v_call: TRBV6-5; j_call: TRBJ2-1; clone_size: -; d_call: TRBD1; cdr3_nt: TGTGCCAGCACCCTCAGGGGGACAGGGTACGAGTTCTTC; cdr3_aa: CASTLRGTGYEFF
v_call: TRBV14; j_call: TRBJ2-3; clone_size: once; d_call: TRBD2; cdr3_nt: TGTGCCAGCAGCCAAGTAGCCCTAGCGGGGAGCCAGTATTTT; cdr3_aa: CASSQVALAGSQYF
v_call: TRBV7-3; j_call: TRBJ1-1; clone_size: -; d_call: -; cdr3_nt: TGTGCCAGCAGCTTAGGACAGAACACTGAAGCTTTCTTT; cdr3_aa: CASSLGQNTEAFF
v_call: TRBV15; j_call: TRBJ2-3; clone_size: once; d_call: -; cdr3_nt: TGTGCCACCAGCAGAGAGGTAAAGCCCCGGAGGGGAGATACGCAGTATTTT; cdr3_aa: CATSREVKPRRGDTQYF
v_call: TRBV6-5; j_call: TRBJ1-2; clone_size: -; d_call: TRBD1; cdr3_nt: TGTGCCAGCAGAGACAGGGGGGTGGGTGGCTACACCTTC; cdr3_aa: CASRDRGVGGYTF
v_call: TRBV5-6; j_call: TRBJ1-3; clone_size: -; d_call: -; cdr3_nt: TGTGCCAGCAGCCCCACCGGGAACTCTGGAAACACCATATATTTT; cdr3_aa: CASSPTGNSGNTIYF
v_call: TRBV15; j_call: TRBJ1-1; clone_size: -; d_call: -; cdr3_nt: TGTGCCACCAGCCCAGCGGGGCGGGTCACTGAAGCTTTCTTT; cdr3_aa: CATSPAGRVTEAFF
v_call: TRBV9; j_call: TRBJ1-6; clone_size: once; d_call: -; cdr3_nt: TGTGCCAGCAGCGTAGCACCAGGGTCCACAAATTCACCCCTCCACTTT; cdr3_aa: CASSVAPGSTNSPLHF
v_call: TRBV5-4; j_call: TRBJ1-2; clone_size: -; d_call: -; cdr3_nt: TGTGCCAGCAGCTTAGAACCACCCAGGGAGGGGAGCTATGGCTACACCTTC; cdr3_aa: CASSLEPPREGSYGYTF
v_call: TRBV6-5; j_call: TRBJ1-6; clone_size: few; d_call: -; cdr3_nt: TGTGCCAGCAGAAGACGGGATAATTCACCCCTCCACTTT; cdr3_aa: CASRRRDNSPLHF
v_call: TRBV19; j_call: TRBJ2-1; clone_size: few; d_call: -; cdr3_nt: TGTGCCAGTAGTGACGGGACTCGTAGAGACAATGAGCAGTTCTTC; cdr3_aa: CASSDGTRRDNEQFF
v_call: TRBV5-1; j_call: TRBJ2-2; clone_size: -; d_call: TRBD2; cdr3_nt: TGCGCCAGCAGCCGAGGACCCGGGACTAGCGGGGGTCCGGCCGGGGAGCTGTTTTTT; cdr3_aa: CASSRGPGTSGGPAGELFF
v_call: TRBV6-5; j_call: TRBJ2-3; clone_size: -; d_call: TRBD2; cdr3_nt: TGTGCCAGCAGTTTGCTAGCGGGGGAAGATACGCAGTATTTT; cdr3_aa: CASSLLAGEDTQYF
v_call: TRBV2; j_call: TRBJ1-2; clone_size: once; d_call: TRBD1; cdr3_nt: TGTGCCAGCAGCCTTTTAGGGGGCGCTAACTATGGCTACACCTTC; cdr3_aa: CASSLLGGANYGYTF
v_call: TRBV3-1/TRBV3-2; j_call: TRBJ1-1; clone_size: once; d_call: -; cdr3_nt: TGTGCCAGCAGCCAAGAGTCCCATGGGCTTTCGAACACTGAAGCTTTCTTT; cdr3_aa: CASSQESHGLSNTEAFF
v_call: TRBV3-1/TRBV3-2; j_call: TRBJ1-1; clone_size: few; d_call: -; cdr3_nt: TGTGCCAGCAGCCAACAGGGGTCCGCTGAAGCTTTCTTT; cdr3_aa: CASSQQGSAEAFF
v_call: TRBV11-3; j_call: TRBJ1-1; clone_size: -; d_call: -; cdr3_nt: TGTGCCAGCAGCTTAGGTTTATACACTGAAGCTTTCTTT; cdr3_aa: CASSLGLYTEAFF
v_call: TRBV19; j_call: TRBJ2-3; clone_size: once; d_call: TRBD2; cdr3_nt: TGTGCCAGTAGTATAGATCTAGCGGGGAGCACAGATACGCAGTATTTT; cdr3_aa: CASSIDLAGSTDTQYF
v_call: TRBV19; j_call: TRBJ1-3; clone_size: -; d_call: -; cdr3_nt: TGTGCCAGTAGTCTCGCCTCAGTTGGAAACACCATATATTTT; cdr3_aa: CASSLASVGNTIYF
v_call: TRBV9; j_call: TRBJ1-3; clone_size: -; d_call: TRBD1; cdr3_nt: TGTGCCAGCAGCGGCCGGGACAGTATCTCTGGAAACACCATATATTTT; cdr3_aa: CASSGRDSISGNTIYF
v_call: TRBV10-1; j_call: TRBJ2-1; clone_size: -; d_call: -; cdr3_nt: TGCGCCAGCAGTACGTTCGGTAATGAGCAGTTCTTC; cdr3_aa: CASSTFGNEQFF
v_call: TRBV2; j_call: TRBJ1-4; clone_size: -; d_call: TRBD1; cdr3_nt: TGTGCCAGCAGTGGGGACAGGGTTGAAAAACTGTTTTTT; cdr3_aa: CASSGDRVEKLFF
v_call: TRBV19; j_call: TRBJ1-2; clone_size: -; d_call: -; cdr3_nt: TGTGCCAGTGTCCAGCTCGGGGACACTCTGGGCTACACCTTC; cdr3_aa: CASVQLGDTLGYTF